This is a list of T cell receptor beta chains from one sample in a study of cytomegalovirus exposure and HLA in healthy donors. This table comes from immunoSEQ multiplex PCR, and its TCRdb copy is limited to in-frame clones, with some not included. The sample contains about 230,000 clones, approximately 85% of which appear only once. The sequencing sample was made of PBMCs. These receptors all stem from a girl aged 2 to 9 in good health and CMV-seronegative. Each CDR3 is given with its conserved first and last residue. A D gene is named only where the DNA matches it firmly. A row's size may be missing; if present it is once, few, many or a size class.

cdr3_aa: CASSLQGNYDEQYF
cdr3_nt: TGCGCCAGCAGCTTGCAGGGGAATTACGACGAGCAGTACTTC
d_call: NA
clone_size: NA
v_call: TRBV5-1
j_call: TRBJ2-7

cdr3_aa: CASSQGFGTEAFF
cdr3_nt: TGTGCCAGCAGTCAGGGGTTTGGGACTGAAGCTTTCTTT
d_call: NA
clone_size: NA
v_call: TRBV6-6
j_call: TRBJ1-1

cdr3_aa: CASCSDRTACYEQYF
cdr3_nt: TGTGCCAGCTGCTCGGACCGGACTGCCTGCTACGAGCAGTACTTC
d_call: NA
clone_size: NA
v_call: TRBV6-1
j_call: TRBJ2-7

cdr3_aa: CASSRTSGFTGELFF
cdr3_nt: TGTGCCAGCAGCCGGACTAGCGGTTTCACCGGGGAGCTGTTTTTT
d_call: TRBD2
clone_size: NA
v_call: TRBV27
j_call: TRBJ2-2

cdr3_aa: CASMMNQGAWGYTF
cdr3_nt: TGTGCCAGCATGATGAACCAGGGGGCTTGGGGCTACACCTTC
d_call: TRBD1
clone_size: NA
v_call: TRBV27
j_call: TRBJ1-2

cdr3_aa: CAISEGASGEQYF
cdr3_nt: TGTGCCATCAGTGAAGGAGCGAGCGGCGAGCAGTACTTC
d_call: NA
clone_size: NA
v_call: TRBV10-3
j_call: TRBJ2-7

cdr3_aa: CASRTGGMNTEAFF
cdr3_nt: TGTGCCTCCAGGACAGGGGGCATGAACACTGAAGCTTTCTTT
d_call: TRBD1
clone_size: NA
v_call: TRBV30
j_call: TRBJ1-1

cdr3_aa: CASQGGADTQYF
cdr3_nt: TGTGCCAGCCAGGGGGGCGCAGATACGCAGTATTTT
d_call: NA
clone_size: NA
v_call: TRBV6-1
j_call: TRBJ2-3

cdr3_aa: CASGGTSETGELFF
cdr3_nt: TGTGCCAGCGGTGGGACTAGCGAAACCGGGGAGCTGTTTTTT
d_call: TRBD2
clone_size: NA
v_call: TRBV7-9
j_call: TRBJ2-2

cdr3_aa: CASSVAPGLETDTQYF
cdr3_nt: TGTGCCAGCAGCGTAGCTCCGGGACTAGAGACAGATACGCAGTATTTT
d_call: TRBD2
clone_size: NA
v_call: TRBV9
j_call: TRBJ2-3

cdr3_aa: CASSIRGSSYNEQFF
cdr3_nt: TGTGCCAGCAGCATTCGAGGTAGCTCCTACAATGAGCAGTTCTTC
d_call: NA
clone_size: NA
v_call: TRBV7-3
j_call: TRBJ2-1

cdr3_aa: CALAAILQETQYF
cdr3_nt: TGTGCCCTGGCGGCTATACTGCAAGAGACCCAGTACTTC
d_call: NA
clone_size: once
v_call: TRBV7-7
j_call: TRBJ2-5

cdr3_aa: CASSVGGAPHTNTQYF
cdr3_nt: TGTGCCAGCAGCGTAGGTGGGGCGCCCCACACGAATACGCAGTATTTT
d_call: NA
clone_size: NA
v_call: TRBV9
j_call: TRBJ2-3

cdr3_aa: CASSRGYEQYF
cdr3_nt: TGTGCCAGCAGCCGGGGATATGAGCAGTACTTC
d_call: NA
clone_size: once
v_call: TRBV5-4
j_call: TRBJ2-7

cdr3_aa: CASSLSSGSSYEQYF
cdr3_nt: TGTGCCAGCAGCTTGTCTAGCGGCAGCTCCTACGAGCAGTACTTC
d_call: TRBD2
clone_size: NA
v_call: TRBV5-5
j_call: TRBJ2-7

cdr3_aa: CASRDRFYEQYF
cdr3_nt: TGCGCCAGCAGAGACAGGTTCTACGAGCAGTACTTC
d_call: NA
clone_size: NA
v_call: TRBV5-1
j_call: TRBJ2-7

cdr3_aa: CASSALAGAGTDTQYF
cdr3_nt: TGTGCCAGCAGTGCCCTAGCGGGGGCAGGCACAGATACGCAGTATTTT
d_call: TRBD2
clone_size: NA
v_call: TRBV6-1
j_call: TRBJ2-3

cdr3_aa: CASSYSTDTDTQYF
cdr3_nt: TGTGCCAGCAGTTACTCGACTGACACAGATACGCAGTATTTT
d_call: NA
clone_size: NA
v_call: TRBV6-5
j_call: TRBJ2-3

cdr3_aa: CASSEQPSGGTYEQYF
cdr3_nt: TGTGCCAGCTCCGAGCAGCCTAGCGGGGGTACCTACGAGCAGTACTTC
d_call: TRBD2
clone_size: NA
v_call: TRBV18
j_call: TRBJ2-7

cdr3_aa: CAWSDGTSYEQYF
cdr3_nt: TGTGCCTGGAGTGACGGGACTTCCTACGAGCAGTACTTC
d_call: NA
clone_size: NA
v_call: TRBV30
j_call: TRBJ2-7

cdr3_aa: CASSPGLPQEAQYF
cdr3_nt: TGTGCCAGCAGCCCGGGACTACCACAAGAGGCCCAGTACTTC
d_call: TRBD2
clone_size: NA
v_call: TRBV7-8
j_call: TRBJ2-5

cdr3_aa: CASSGTSTDTQYF
cdr3_nt: TGCGCCAGCAGTGGGACTAGCACAGATACGCAGTATTTT
d_call: NA
clone_size: NA
v_call: TRBV10-2
j_call: TRBJ2-3

cdr3_aa: CASSHPGNNEQFF
cdr3_nt: TGTGCCAGCAGCCATCCGGGAAACAATGAGCAGTTCTTC
d_call: NA
clone_size: once
v_call: TRBV7-6
j_call: TRBJ2-1

cdr3_aa: CASRGWTGGIYEQYF
cdr3_nt: TGTGCCAGCAGGGGTTGGACGGGAGGAATCTACGAGCAGTACTTC
d_call: TRBD2
clone_size: NA
v_call: TRBV6-5
j_call: TRBJ2-7

cdr3_aa: CATSRDLRVHEKLFF
cdr3_nt: TGTGCCACCAGCAGAGATCTCAGGGTACATGAAAAACTGTTTTTT
d_call: NA
clone_size: NA
v_call: TRBV15
j_call: TRBJ1-4

cdr3_aa: CASSGAGGLNEQFF
cdr3_nt: TGTGCCAGCAGTGGAGCGGGGGGGTTGAATGAGCAGTTCTTC
d_call: TRBD2
clone_size: NA
v_call: TRBV2
j_call: TRBJ2-1

cdr3_aa: CASSPSFHDEREAYNEQFF
cdr3_nt: TGTGCCAGCAGCCCCTCATTCCATGATGAGCGGGAGGCCTACAATGAGCAGTTCTTC
d_call: TRBD2
clone_size: NA
v_call: TRBV7-7
j_call: TRBJ2-1

cdr3_aa: CASSWQAMNTEAFF
cdr3_nt: TGTGCCAGCAGTTGGCAGGCAATGAACACTGAAGCTTTCTTT
d_call: NA
clone_size: few
v_call: TRBV2
j_call: TRBJ1-1

cdr3_aa: CAISYRGEDYGYTF
cdr3_nt: TGTGCCATCAGTTACAGGGGGGAGGACTATGGCTACACCTTC
d_call: TRBD1
clone_size: NA
v_call: TRBV10-3
j_call: TRBJ1-2

cdr3_aa: CASSSELAGVGEQYF
cdr3_nt: TGTGCCAGCAGTTCCGAACTAGCGGGAGTGGGCGAGCAGTACTTC
d_call: TRBD2
clone_size: NA
v_call: TRBV6-6
j_call: TRBJ2-7

cdr3_aa: CASSYAQGGREKLFF
cdr3_nt: TGTGCCAGCAGTTACGCCCAGGGAGGGCGTGAAAAACTGTTTTTT
d_call: NA
clone_size: NA
v_call: TRBV6-5
j_call: TRBJ1-4